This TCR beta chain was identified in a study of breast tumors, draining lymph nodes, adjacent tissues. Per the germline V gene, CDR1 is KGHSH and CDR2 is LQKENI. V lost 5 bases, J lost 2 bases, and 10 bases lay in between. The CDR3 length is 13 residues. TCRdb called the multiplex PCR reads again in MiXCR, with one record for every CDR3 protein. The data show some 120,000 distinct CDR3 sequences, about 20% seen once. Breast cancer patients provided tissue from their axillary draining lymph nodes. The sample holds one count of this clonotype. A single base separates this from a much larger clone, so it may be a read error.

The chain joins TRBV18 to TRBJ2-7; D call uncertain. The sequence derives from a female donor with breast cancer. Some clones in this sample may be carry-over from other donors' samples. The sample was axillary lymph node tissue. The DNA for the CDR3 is TGTGCCAGCTCAACACTTAAAACCTACGAGCAGTACTTC. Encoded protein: CASSTLKTYEQYF.